This T cell receptor (beta chain) was identified in a study of blood T cell repertoires in COVID-19 (TCRdb year 2020). As for the study more broadly: Samples covering the acute and convalescent phases of COVID-19 were provided by collaborators in the United States, Italy and Spain. The material from the prospective study consisted of cDNA or gDNA derived from T cells, B-cell-depleted T cells, or PBMCs. Deeply sampled blood TCRbeta repertoires from subjects exposed to, actively infected with, or recovered from COVID-19 were included in the dataset. The repertoires were released in a freely available public database meant as a resource for research on the immune response to SARS-CoV-2. Samples were obtained from the ongoing ImmuneRACE study (first 160 participants) and from 950 to 1,500 subjects provided by 6 global collaborators. Nearly every sample came with metadata listing a de-identified subject ID, COVID-19 status, age in years and sex. Where available, HLA class I and class II types were taken from metadata supplied by the sample provider and were not determined by assay-based typing. Summary of the overall study and its limitations: The amount of clinical and demographic metadata varied by source and participant and was provided uncurated.

Relative to germline, V is missing 0 bases and J is missing 3 bases, with 6 bases of the junction outside any gene match. The germline V gene (reference sequence) sets CDR1 to SGHNT and CDR2 to YYREEE. From its cysteine to its phenylalanine, the CDR3 spans 16 amino acids. The only DNA kept is the CDR3, 48 bases in frame from the first base. Points on this clone: Its antigen remains undetermined. One base away there is no much larger clone; base qualities are not given.

TCRbeta CDR3 regions were amplified from genomic DNA by means of the immunoSEQ Assay, a bias-controlled multiplex PCR. On the authors' methods: The number of nucleated cells in each sample was estimated by amplification of reference gene primers within the assay. To quantify the absolute abundance of each unique TCRbeta CDR3 rearrangement, sequence reads were collapsed and filtered. For each sample, productive Simpson clonality was calculated by taking the square root of Simpson's diversity index across productive rearrangements. The clones in this table, taken by TCRdb from immuneACCESS, are in-frame only. Not every clone is retained; where verified, under half of the shortfall comes from an unresolved V gene, and the cause of the rest is unknown. The V and J calls and clone size come from that table; D and trimming were worked out from the DNA. In all, the sample holds more than 450,000 clones, and 87% of those were seen once. The ten most abundant clones make up under 0.85% of the sample.

In the prospective study, participants were about 18 to 100 years old, resided in about two dozen geographic areas of the United States, and were enrolled through a virtual design. Cohort assignment in the prospective study relied on participant-reported clinical history from a screening survey and a study questionnaire. Recovered participants in ImmuneRACE Cohort 3 were defined by two consecutive negative NP/OP PCR tests, clearance by a healthcare professional, or resolution of symptoms. In the prospective study, mobile phlebotomists collected whole blood, serum and a nasopharyngeal or oropharyngeal swab from each participant. Over an approximately 2-month period, participants in the prospective study had the option of providing additional blood draws and questionnaires. Before DNA extraction, prospective study blood samples were shipped either frozen or at room temperature.

The receptor was isolated from a woman aged 18 to 35 who had recovered from COVID-19. The receptor chain draws on TRBV5-4 and TRBJ2-5; 9 central nucleotides agree with TRBD2. The sequenced material came from PBMCs or T cells enriched from blood (not recorded which). The DNA reads TGTGCCAGCAGCTTGGATCTAGCGGGGTACGAAGAGACCCAGTACTTC. Its coded protein is CASSLDLAGYEETQYF.